The present entry profiles one T cell receptor (beta chain) with its context. Its antigen remains unidentified. Per-nucleotide qualities are absent, and no much larger clonotype sits a single base away. This specimen belongs to a study of T cell changes during pregnancy in multiple sclerosis (dated by TCRdb to between 2018 and 2021). In terms of the full investigation: The study looked at changes in the T cell repertoire across pregnancy in women with multiple sclerosis.

V and J are truncated by 2 bases and 0 bases respectively, leaving an intervening sequence of 7 bases. The CDR3 covers 14 residues, taking in both the cysteine and the phenylalanine. Only the CDR3 DNA is retained, 42 bases long and in frame from the first base. Per the germline V gene, MNHEY is the CDR1 and SVGAGI is the CDR2. Libraries were made using the immunoSEQ multiplex PCR assay. Here the immuneACCESS table is served through TCRdb, limited to in-frame sequences with V and J called. Missing clones are a known gap in these copies; in checked studies unresolved V genes cover under half, and the rest lacks a known reason. This sample gives 30,000 to 35,000 clones in total; 90% of them show up just once. The ten largest clones represent around 11% of the sample.

This material consisted of CD8+ T cells from peripheral blood mononuclear cells, taken before pregnancy. Here the chain combines TRBV6-5 and TRBJ2-5, with a tentative D gene TRBD1 over 6 matching bases. The sequence was obtained from a female donor with multiple sclerosis, enrolled in a pregnancy study. The nucleotides are TGTGCCAGCAGTTACCAGGGGTACCAAGAGACCCAGTACTTC. It is translated as CASSYQGYQETQYF.